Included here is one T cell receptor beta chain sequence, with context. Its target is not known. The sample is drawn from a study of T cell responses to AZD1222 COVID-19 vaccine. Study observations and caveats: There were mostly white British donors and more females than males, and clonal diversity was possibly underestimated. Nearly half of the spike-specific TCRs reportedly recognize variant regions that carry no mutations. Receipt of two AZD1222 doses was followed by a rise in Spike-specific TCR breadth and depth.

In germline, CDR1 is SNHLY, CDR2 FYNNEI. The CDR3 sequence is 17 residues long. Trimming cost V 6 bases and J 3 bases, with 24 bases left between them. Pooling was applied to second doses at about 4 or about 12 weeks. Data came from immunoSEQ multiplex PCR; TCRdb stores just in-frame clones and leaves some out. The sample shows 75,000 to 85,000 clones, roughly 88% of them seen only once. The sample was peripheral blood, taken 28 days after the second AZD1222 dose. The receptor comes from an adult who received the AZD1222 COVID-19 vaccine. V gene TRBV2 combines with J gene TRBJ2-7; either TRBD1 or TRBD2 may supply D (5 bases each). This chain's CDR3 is CASRTRTRDPRDYEQYF. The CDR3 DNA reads TGTGCCAGCAGGACCAGGACCCGGGACCCCAGGGACTACGAGCAGTACTTC. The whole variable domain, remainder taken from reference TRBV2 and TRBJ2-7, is EPEVTQTPSHQVTQMGQEVILRCVPISNHLYFYWYRQILGQKVEFLVSFYNNEISEKSEIFDDQFSVERPDGSNFTLKIRSTKLEDSAMYFCASRTRTRDPRDYEQYFGPGTRLTVT.